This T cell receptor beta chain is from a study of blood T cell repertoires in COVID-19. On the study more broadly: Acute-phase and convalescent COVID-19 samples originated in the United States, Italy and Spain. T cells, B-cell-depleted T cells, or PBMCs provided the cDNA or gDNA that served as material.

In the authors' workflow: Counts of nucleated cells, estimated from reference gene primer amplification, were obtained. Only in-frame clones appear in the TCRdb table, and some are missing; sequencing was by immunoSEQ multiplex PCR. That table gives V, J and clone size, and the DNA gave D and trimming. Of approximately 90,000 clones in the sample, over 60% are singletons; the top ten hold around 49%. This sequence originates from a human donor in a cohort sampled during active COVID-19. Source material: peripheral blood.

CDR3 bases: TGTGCCAGCAGCTTAACTAGCATGTACGAGCAGTACTTC. It is translated as CASSLTSMYEQYF. The chain has TRBV7-2 and TRBJ2-7, with a possible D match to TRBD2 (6 bases). CDR1 and CDR2 (germline): SGHTA, FQGNSA. The CDR3 consists of 13 residues. V was cut by 2 bases and J by 4 bases, with 9 bases left in between.